This TCR beta chain is from a study of blood T cell repertoires in COVID-19. Clones were sequenced by immunoSEQ multiplex PCR, and TCRdb holds only the in-frame ones, with some missing. The sample has some 200,000 clones, around 84% seen once. This CDR3 has 14 residues. Germline V gene data show CDR1 as LGHNT and CDR2 as FRNRAP. The V and J ends lost 6 bases and 5 bases respectively, with 13 bases between them. Sequences were obtained from peripheral blood. The chain links TRBV12-5 to TRBJ2-2; D unclear. The source is a woman between 65 and 79 years old with COVID-19, enrolled during active disease. The CDR3 nucleotides read TGTGCTAGTGGCCCCGGTGTGGAGACCGGGGAGCTGTTTTTT. This codes for CASGPGVETGELFF.